Listed here is a single T cell receptor beta chain. Antigen: not known. The PCR ran on 60 Vbeta and 13 Jbeta primers. Here immunoSEQ multiplex PCR was the method, and the copy in TCRdb shows in-frame clones only, minus some. The repertoire has about 150,000 clones, roughly 77% of them found once; the top ten carry 3.5%. Trimming took 9 bases from V and 8 from J; bases not matched to a gene: 6. CDR1 is ENHRY and CDR2 is SYGVKD in the germline V gene. The CDR3 length is 11 residues. The data stem from a study of cytomegalovirus exposure and HLA in healthy donors. Overall study findings and caveats: The authors enumerated some 160 TCR beta chains as linked to cytomegalovirus.

Sequencing was carried out using PBMCs. This chain uses TRBV10-3 with TRBJ1-2; TRBD1 aligns across 7 bases. This receptor was identified in a human donor in good health. The CDR3 sequence: CAISQQGGYTF. As DNA, the CDR3 is TGTGCCATTTCTCAACAGGGGGGCTACACCTTC.